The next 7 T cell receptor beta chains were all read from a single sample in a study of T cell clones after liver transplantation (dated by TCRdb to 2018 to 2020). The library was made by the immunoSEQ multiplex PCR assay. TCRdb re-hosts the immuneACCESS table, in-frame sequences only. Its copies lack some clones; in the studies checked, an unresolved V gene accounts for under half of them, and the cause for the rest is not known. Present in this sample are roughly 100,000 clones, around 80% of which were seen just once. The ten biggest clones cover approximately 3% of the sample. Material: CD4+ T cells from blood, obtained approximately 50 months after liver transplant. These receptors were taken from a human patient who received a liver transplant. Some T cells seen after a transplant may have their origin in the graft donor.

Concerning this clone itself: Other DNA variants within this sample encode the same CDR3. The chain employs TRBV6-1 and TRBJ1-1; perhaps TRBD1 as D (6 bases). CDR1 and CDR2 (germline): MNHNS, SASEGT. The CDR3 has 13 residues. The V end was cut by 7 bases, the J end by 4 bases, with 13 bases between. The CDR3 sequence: CASKGQGFTEAFF. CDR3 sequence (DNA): TGTGCCAGCAAGGGACAAGGATTCACTGAAGCTTTCTTT.

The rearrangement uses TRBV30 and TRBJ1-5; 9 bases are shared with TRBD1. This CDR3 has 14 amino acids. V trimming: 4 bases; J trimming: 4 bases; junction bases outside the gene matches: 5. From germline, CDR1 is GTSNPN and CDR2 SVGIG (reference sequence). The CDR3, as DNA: TGTGCCTGGACTGTCGGGACAGGGAATCAGCCCCAGCATTTT. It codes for CAWTVGTGNQPQHF.

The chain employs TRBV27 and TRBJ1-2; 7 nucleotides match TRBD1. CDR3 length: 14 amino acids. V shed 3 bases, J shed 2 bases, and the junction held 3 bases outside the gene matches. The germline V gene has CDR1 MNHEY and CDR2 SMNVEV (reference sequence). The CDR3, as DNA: TGTGCCAGCAGTTTCAGGGGGATGAACTATGGCTACACCTTC. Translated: CASSFRGMNYGYTF.

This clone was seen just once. The chain's CDR3 is CASSFGRNSGDTQYF. Here the CDR3 DNA reads TGTGCCAGCAGCTTCGGCCGGAATAGCGGAGATACGCAGTATTTT. V and J are TRBV5-4 and TRBJ2-3; possibly TRBD2 for D (6 bases). CDR1 and CDR2 (germline): SGHNT, YYREEE (reference sequence). V shed 2 bases and J shed 5 bases, with 15 bases lying between them. This CDR3 region has 15 residues.

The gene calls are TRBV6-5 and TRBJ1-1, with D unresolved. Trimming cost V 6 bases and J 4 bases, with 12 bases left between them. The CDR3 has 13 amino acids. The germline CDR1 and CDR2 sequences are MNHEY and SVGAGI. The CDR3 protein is CASRALGSTEAFF. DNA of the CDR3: TGTGCCAGCAGAGCCTTGGGGAGCACTGAAGCTTTCTTT.

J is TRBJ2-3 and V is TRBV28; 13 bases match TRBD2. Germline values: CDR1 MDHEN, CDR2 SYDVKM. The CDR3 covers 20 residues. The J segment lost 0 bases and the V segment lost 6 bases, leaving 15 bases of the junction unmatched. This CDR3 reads CASSVSRLAGGGRSTDTQYF. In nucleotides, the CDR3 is TGTGCCAGCAGCGTAAGTCGACTAGCGGGAGGAGGTAGGAGCACAGATACGCAGTATTTT.

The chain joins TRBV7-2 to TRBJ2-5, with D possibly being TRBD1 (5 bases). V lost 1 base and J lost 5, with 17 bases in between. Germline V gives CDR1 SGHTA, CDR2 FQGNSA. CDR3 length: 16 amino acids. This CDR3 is CASSLEPGLPIETQYF. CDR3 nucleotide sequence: TGTGCCAGCAGCTTAGAACCAGGGCTCCCCATTGAGACCCAGTACTTC.